This T cell receptor beta chain was documented in a study of cytomegalovirus exposure and HLA in healthy donors. The CDR3 is 13 residues long. CDR1 and CDR2 (germline): SGHAT, FQDESV (reference sequence). Between the trimmed V and J ends, which lost 5 bases and 3 bases, there was a span of 10 bases. With respect to this clone: Its antigen is unidentified.

Vbeta (60) and Jbeta (13) primers were used in the PCR. As handled by the study authors: The count from a later analysis was some 80 million unique TCR beta chains, 9.5 million to 13 million of them shared. Some clones are missing from TCRdb's copy, which holds only in-frame ones; the method was immunoSEQ multiplex PCR. That table furnishes V, J and clone size, whereas the DNA furnished D and trimming. The table includes roughly 200,000 clones, approximately 85% detected once. Notes on the study in general: TCR beta V- and J-gene trimming, according to a later analysis, was linked to a missense DCLRE1C variant. Presence/absence analysis assumed near-uniform sequencing depth across donors.

The sequence derives from a woman between 50 and 59 years old in good health and CMV-seronegative. The J gene is TRBJ2-5, the V gene TRBV11-1; TRBD2 might be the D (5 bases). The sample was PBMCs. The CDR3 loop reads CASSRTDKETQYF. In nucleotides, the CDR3 is TGTGCCAGCAGCAGGACTGATAAAGAGACCCAGTACTTC.